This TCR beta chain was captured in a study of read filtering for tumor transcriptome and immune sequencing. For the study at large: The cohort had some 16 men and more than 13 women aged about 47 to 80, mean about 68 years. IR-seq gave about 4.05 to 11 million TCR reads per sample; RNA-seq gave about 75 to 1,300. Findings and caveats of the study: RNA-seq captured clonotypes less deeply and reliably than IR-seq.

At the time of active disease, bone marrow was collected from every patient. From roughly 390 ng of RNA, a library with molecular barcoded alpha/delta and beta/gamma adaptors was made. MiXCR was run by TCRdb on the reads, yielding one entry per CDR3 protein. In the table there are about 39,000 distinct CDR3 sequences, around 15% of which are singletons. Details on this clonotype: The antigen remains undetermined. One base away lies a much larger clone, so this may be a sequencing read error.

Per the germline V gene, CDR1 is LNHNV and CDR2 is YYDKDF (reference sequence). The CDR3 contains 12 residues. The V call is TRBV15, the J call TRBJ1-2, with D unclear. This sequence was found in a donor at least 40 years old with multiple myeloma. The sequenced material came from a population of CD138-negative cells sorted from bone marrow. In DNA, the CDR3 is TGTGCCACCAGCAGAGACAGCTATGGCTGCACCTTC. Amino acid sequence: CATSRDSYGCTF. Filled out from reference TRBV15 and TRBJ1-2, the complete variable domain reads DAMVIQNPRYQVTQFGKPVTLSCSQTLNHNVMYWYQQKSSQAPKLLFHYYDKDFNNEADTPDNFQSRRPNTSFCFLDIRSPGLGDTAMYLCATSRDSYGCTFGSGTRLTVV.